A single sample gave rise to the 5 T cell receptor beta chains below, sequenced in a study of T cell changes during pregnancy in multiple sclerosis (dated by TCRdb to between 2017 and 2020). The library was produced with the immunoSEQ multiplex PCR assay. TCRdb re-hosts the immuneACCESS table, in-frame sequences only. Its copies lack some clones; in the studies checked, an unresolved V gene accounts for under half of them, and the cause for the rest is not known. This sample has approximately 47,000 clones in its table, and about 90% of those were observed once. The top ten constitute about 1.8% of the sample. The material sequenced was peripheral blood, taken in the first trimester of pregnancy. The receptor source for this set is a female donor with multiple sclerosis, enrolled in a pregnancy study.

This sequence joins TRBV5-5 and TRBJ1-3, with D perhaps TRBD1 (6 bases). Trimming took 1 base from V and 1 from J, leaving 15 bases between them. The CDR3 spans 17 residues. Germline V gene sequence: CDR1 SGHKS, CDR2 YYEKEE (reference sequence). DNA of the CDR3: TGTGCCAGCAGCTTGCCCTTTGGACAGAAATCTGGAAACACCATATATTTT. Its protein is CASSLPFGQKSGNTIYF.

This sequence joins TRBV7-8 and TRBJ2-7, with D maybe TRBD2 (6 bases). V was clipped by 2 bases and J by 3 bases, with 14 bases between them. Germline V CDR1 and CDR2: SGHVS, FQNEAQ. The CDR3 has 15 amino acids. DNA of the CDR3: TGTGCCAGCAGCTTAAGGGGTAGCGGTAACTACGAGCAGTACTTC. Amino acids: CASSLRGSGNYEQYF.

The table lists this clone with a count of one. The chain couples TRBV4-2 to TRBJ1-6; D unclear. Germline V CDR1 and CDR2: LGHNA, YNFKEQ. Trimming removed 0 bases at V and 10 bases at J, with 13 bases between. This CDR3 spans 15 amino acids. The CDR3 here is CASSQEGLLRSPLHF. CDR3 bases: TGTGCCAGCAGCCAAGAAGGACTACTGCGATCACCCCTCCACTTT.

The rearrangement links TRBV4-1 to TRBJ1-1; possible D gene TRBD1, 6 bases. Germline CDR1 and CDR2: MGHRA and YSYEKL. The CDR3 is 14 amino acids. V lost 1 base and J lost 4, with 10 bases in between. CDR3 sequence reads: CASSQANRVTEAFF. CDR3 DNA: TGCGCCAGCAGCCAAGCCAACAGGGTCACTGAAGCTTTCTTT.

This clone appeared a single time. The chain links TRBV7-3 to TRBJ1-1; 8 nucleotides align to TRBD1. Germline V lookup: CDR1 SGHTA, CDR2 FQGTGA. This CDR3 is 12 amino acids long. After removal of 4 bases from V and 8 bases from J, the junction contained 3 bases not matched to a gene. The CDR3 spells CASSSRQGEAFF. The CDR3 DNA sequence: TGTGCCAGCAGCTCCAGACAGGGGGAAGCTTTCTTT. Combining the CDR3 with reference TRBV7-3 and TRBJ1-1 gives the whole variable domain GAGVSQTPSNKVTEKGKYVELRCDPISGHTALYWYRQSLGQGPEFLIYFQGTGAADDSGLPNDRFFAVRPEGSVSTLKIQRTERGDSAVYLCASSSRQGEAFFGQGTRLTVV.